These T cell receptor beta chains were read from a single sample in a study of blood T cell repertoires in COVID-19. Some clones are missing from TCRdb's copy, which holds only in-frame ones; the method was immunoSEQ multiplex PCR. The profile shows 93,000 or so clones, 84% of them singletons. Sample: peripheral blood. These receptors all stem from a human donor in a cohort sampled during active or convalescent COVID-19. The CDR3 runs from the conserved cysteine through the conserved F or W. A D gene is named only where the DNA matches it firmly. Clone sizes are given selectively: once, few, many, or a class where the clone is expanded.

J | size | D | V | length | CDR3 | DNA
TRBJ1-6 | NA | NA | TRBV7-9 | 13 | CASTSGQNPPLHF | TGTGCCAGCACCTCTGGACAGAACCCACCCCTCCACTTT
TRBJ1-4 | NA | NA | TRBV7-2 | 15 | CASSSPLGGNEKLFF | TGTGCCAGCAGCTCCCCCTTAGGCGGTAATGAAAAACTGTTTTTT
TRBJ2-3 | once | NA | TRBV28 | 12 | CASSLRETTQYF | TGTGCCAGCAGTTTACGGGAGACTACGCAGTATTTT
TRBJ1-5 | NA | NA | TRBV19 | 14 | CASSNTGSNQPQHF | TGTGCCAGTAGTAACACAGGTAGCAATCAGCCCCAGCATTTT
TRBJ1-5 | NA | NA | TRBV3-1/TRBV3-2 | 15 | CASSPQGYSNQPQHF | TGTGCCAGCAGCCCGCAGGGTTATAGCAATCAGCCCCAGCATTTT
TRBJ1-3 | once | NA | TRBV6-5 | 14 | CASSSASGGNTIYF | TGTGCCAGCAGTTCCGCCAGTGGCGGAAACACCATATATTTT
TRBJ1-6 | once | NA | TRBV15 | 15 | CATSIRTSTDSPLHF | TGTGCCACCAGCATCCGGACATCAACCGATTCACCCCTCCACTTT
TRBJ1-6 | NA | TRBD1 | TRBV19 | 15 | CASSIGTGPNSPLHF | TGTGCCAGTAGTATAGGGACAGGCCCGAATTCACCCCTCCACTTT
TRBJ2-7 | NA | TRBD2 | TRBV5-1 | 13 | CASSLAWGGEQYF | TGCGCCAGCAGCTTGGCTTGGGGGGGCGAGCAGTACTTC
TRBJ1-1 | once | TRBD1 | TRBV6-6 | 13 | CASGITGGTEAFF | TGTGCCAGCGGGATCACAGGGGGGACTGAAGCTTTCTTT
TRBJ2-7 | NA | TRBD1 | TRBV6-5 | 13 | CASEWTGGYEQYF | TGTGCCAGCGAATGGACAGGGGGCTACGAGCAGTACTTC
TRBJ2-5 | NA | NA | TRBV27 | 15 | CASSPNRAFEETQYF | TGTGCCAGCAGCCCTAACAGGGCGTTCGAAGAGACCCAGTACTTC
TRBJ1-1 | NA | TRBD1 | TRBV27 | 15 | CASSFSDRGSTEAFF | TGTGCCAGCAGTTTCTCCGACAGGGGAAGTACTGAAGCTTTCTTT
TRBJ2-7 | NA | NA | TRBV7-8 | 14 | CASSFGVTGPQQYF | TGTGCCAGCAGCTTCGGTGTGACAGGCCCGCAGCAGTACTTC
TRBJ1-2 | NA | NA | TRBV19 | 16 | CASSLDPRGDLYGYTF | TGTGCCAGTAGTCTCGACCCTCGGGGGGACCTCTATGGCTACACCTTC
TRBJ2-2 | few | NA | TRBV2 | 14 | CASSFERGTGELFF | TGTGCCAGCAGTTTCGAAAGGGGGACCGGGGAGCTGTTTTTT
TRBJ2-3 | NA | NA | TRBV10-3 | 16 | CAISDRGLTSTDTQYF | TGTGCCATCAGTGACCGTGGACTTACTAGCACAGATACGCAGTATTTT
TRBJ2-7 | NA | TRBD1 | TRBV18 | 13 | CASSLGQGYEQYF | TGTGCCAGCTCACTCGGACAGGGGTACGAGCAGTACTTC
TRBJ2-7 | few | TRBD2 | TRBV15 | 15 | CATSRDVAGGREQYF | TGTGCCACCAGCAGAGATGTGGCGGGGGGGCGCGAGCAGTACTTC